Each of the 20 T cell receptor beta chains below was sequenced from the same sample in a study of B cell selection in AIRE deficiency. Profiling relied on immunoSEQ multiplex PCR, and the TCRdb table lists in-frame clones only, not all of them. The data show 20,000 to 25,000 clones, 94% seen once. Regulatory T cells were sorted as CD4+CD25hiCD127low/negative. Sample: Tregs sorted from PBMCs. These receptors originate from a human donor with AIRE deficiency.

Only one count was recorded for this clone. This sequence joins TRBV5-6 and TRBJ2-4; D gene ambiguous. Trimming removed 3 bases at V and 3 bases at J, with 7 bases between. The germline gives CDR1 SGHDT, CDR2 YYEEEE. CDR3 length: 13 amino acids. The CDR3 reads CASSSPYKNIQYF. The CDR3, as DNA: TGTGCCAGCAGCTCTCCGTACAAAAACATTCAGTACTTC.

The CDR3 loop is CASSPLPSGGNEQFF. The CDR3 DNA reads TGTGCCAGTAGCCCCCTGCCTAGCGGGGGTAATGAGCAGTTCTTC. V usage is TRBV19 and J usage is TRBJ2-1; TRBD2 aligns across 10 bases. The germline V gene has CDR1 LNHDA and CDR2 SQIVND (reference sequence). After removal of 6 bases from V and 7 bases from J, the junction contained 9 bases not matched to a gene. The CDR3 consists of 15 residues.

The chain has TRBV5-1 and TRBJ2-6; TRBD1 matches 7 bases. The CDR3 is 16 amino acids. V lost 4 bases to trimming and J lost 4 bases; unmatched junction nucleotides: 8. Per germline, CDR1 SGHRS and CDR2 YFSETQ. CDR3 nucleotides: TGCGCCAGCAGCGTACTTACAGGGGCAGGGGCCAACGTCCTGACTTTC. It yields the protein CASSVLTGAGANVLTF.

Within the sample, this clone is medium-sized. V gene TRBV9 combines with J gene TRBJ1-2, with unresolved D. This CDR3 spans 13 amino acids. Germline CDR1 is SGDLS and CDR2 is YYNGEE. Deletions cut 4 bases from V and 14 bases from J, with 21 bases between. The CDR3 is CASSPLPRGLGTF. The CDR3 DNA is TGTGCCAGCAGCCCCTTACCACGGGGATTGGGTACCTTC. Full variable domain (rest looked up from reference TRBV9 and TRBJ1-2): DSGVTQTPKHLITATGQRVTLRCSPRSGDLSVYWYQQSLDQGLQFLIQYYNGEERAKGNILERFSAQQFPDLHSELNLSSLELGDSALYFCASSPLPRGLGTFGSGTRLTVV.

V and J are TRBV28 and TRBJ1-2; D is possibly TRBD1 (5 bases). CDR3 length: 17 residues. V lost 9 bases to trimming and J lost 2 bases, with 25 bases between them. CDR1 MDHEN and CDR2 SYDVKM come from the germline V gene. The CDR3 protein is CASSNRGGWARNYGYTF. For the CDR3, the DNA is TGTGCCAGTTCAAATAGGGGAGGGTGGGCGAGGAACTATGGCTACACCTTC.

This chain links TRBV7-2 with TRBJ2-5; D unresolved. CDR3 size: 16 residues. The ends were cut back, 1 base at V and 2 bases at J, with 14 bases in the middle. CDR1 and CDR2 from the germline V gene are SGHTA and FQGNSA. The CDR3: CASSLGPGGGQETQYF. The CDR3 DNA follows: TGTGCCAGCAGCTTAGGACCCGGCGGCGGTCAAGAGACCCAGTACTTC.

The V gene is TRBV7-9, the J gene TRBJ2-1; TRBD2 agrees at 7 bases. This CDR3 region has 18 residues. With 5 bases clipped from V and 6 bases from J, the junction kept 19 bases outside the gene matches. Germline V gene data show CDR1 as SEHNR and CDR2 as FQNEAQ (reference sequence). The CDR3 DNA reads TGTGCCAGCAGCAACCCAAAGGGCGGGAGTGTCTTGGCCAATGAGCAGTTCTTC. Encoded protein: CASSNPKGGSVLANEQFF.

This clone was counted a single time. This chain links TRBV5-1 with TRBJ2-5; D is undetermined. Germline V gene lookup returns CDR1 SGHRS and CDR2 YFSETQ. The germline V and J ends were trimmed by 4 bases and 2 bases, with 18 bases remaining between them. The CDR3 extends over 16 amino acids. CDR3 protein: CASSPPPLGIQETQYF. The DNA of the CDR3 is TGCGCCAGCAGCCCTCCTCCCCTAGGGATACAAGAGACCCAGTACTTC.

The rearrangement links TRBV10-3 to TRBJ1-1, with D hard to call. Trimming took 7 bases from V and 0 from J, leaving 12 bases between them. Per germline, CDR1 ENHRY and CDR2 SYGVKD. This CDR3 comprises 14 residues. CDR3 amino acids: CAIMWSHLNTEAFF. The CDR3 coding sequence is TGTGCCATCATGTGGAGCCACCTGAACACTGAAGCTTTCTTT.

The J gene is TRBJ1-4, the V gene TRBV9, with a tentative D call TRBD1 (5 bases). In germline, CDR1 is SGDLS, CDR2 YYNGEE. V was clipped by 1 base and J by 2 bases, with 6 bases between them. CDR3 length: 14 residues. The CDR3 loop reads CASSVTGTNEKLFF. The CDR3 DNA reads as TGTGCCAGCAGCGTAACAGGTACTAATGAAAAACTGTTTTTT.

V gene TRBV25-1 combines with J gene TRBJ1-2; D gene uncertain. The V end lost 4 bases, the J end lost 7 bases, and 10 bases lay between the germline ends. CDR3 size: 12 residues. The germline V gene has CDR1 MGHDK and CDR2 SYGVNS. The CDR3 region is CASSVAVAGYTF. The CDR3 DNA sequence: TGTGCCAGCAGTGTGGCAGTCGCTGGCTACACCTTC.

The rearrangement links TRBV4-2 to TRBJ2-4, with a weak D call TRBD1 (6 bases). V was pared by 1 base and J by 6 bases, with 13 bases between. Germline V gives CDR1 LGHNA, CDR2 YNFKEQ. This CDR3 contains 15 residues. The CDR3 nucleotides are TGTGCCAGCAGCCAAGCTAGGGGCAGGGGAAACATTCAGTACTTC. This codes for CASSQARGRGNIQYF.

The V and J genes are TRBV5-1 and TRBJ2-2, with 13 bases matching TRBD2. Per the germline V gene, CDR1 is SGHRS and CDR2 is YFSETQ. J lost 7 bases, V lost 4 bases, and 7 bases had no gene match. This CDR3 spans 16 amino acids. In DNA form, the CDR3 reads TGCGCCAGCAGCGCCCGGACTAGCGGGAGTGGCGGGGAGCTGTTTTTT. The encoded protein is CASSARTSGSGGELFF.

The chain employs TRBV7-9 and TRBJ2-7, with D perhaps matching TRBD1 (5 bases). From germline, CDR1 is SEHNR and CDR2 FQNEAQ (reference sequence). Trimming removed 1 base from V and 5 bases from J, with 12 bases in between. CDR3 length equals 14 residues. CDR3 DNA: TGTGCCAGCAGCTTAGGGTCAGGGTGGAACGAGCAGTACTTC. Its protein product is CASSLGSGWNEQYF.

The chain's CDR3 is CASNPTGVGSGNTIYF. In DNA, the CDR3 is TGTGCCAGCAACCCGACAGGGGTAGGCTCTGGAAACACCATATATTTT. This rearrangement joins TRBV7-2 to TRBJ1-3; 8 positions agree with TRBD1. The CDR3 has 16 amino acids. Germline assignment: CDR1 SGHTA and CDR2 FQGNSA. J lost 0 bases, V lost 7 bases, and 8 bases had no gene match.

The chain carries TRBV19 and TRBJ2-7; 12 bases agree with TRBD1. The CDR3 consists of 14 residues. Germline CDR1 reads LNHDA; CDR2 reads SQIVND (reference sequence). V lost 6 bases, J lost 12 bases, and 12 bases stayed unmatched. CDR3 DNA sequence: TGTGCCAGTAGGCTCGGGGGACAGGGGGCTCCGTTGTACTTC. It encodes CASRLGGQGAPLYF.

The chain has TRBV7-2 and TRBJ2-1, with 9 bases lining up with TRBD2. The CDR3 length is 15 residues. CDR1 and CDR2 from the germline V gene are SGHTA and FQGNSA. The ends lost 5 bases at V and 0 bases at J; junction bases unmatched: 2. CDR3 region: CASSQTSGSYNEQFF. CDR3 DNA: TGTGCCAGCAGCCAGACTAGCGGCTCCTACAATGAGCAGTTCTTC.

The rearrangement joins TRBV5-5 to TRBJ2-5; 7 bases fit TRBD1. This CDR3 spans 13 amino acids. With 4 bases clipped from V and 4 bases from J, the junction kept 4 bases outside the gene matches. The germline gives CDR1 SGHKS, CDR2 YYEKEE (reference sequence). The CDR3 DNA is TGTGCCAGCAGCAACAGGGGAGCAGAGACCCAGTACTTC. Translation: CASSNRGAETQYF.

The chain carries TRBV18 and TRBJ2-3; no clear D gene. This CDR3 is built from 13 residues. V was trimmed by 1 base and J by 2 bases, leaving 4 bases between them. Germline V lookup: CDR1 KGHSH, CDR2 LQKENI. The CDR3 sequence: CASSPLVTDTQYF. As DNA, the CDR3 is TGTGCCAGCTCACCACTCGTCACAGATACGCAGTATTTT. The variable domain in full, completed from reference TRBV18 and TRBJ2-3, reads NAGVMQNPRHLVRRRGQEARLRCSPMKGHSHVYWYRQLPEEGLKFMVYLQKENIIDESGMPKERFSAEFPKEGPSILRIQQVVRGDSAAYFCASSPLVTDTQYFGPGTRLTVL.

The V and J genes are TRBV5-1 and TRBJ2-3, with 11 nucleotides matching TRBD2. With 0 bases clipped from V and 5 bases from J, the junction kept 5 bases outside the gene matches. The germline V gene has CDR1 SGHRS and CDR2 YFSETQ. The CDR3 sequence is 16 residues long. The DNA of the CDR3 is TGCGCCAGCAGCTTGGGGGCCGGGACTAGCGGAGATACGCAGTATTTT. It codes for CASSLGAGTSGDTQYF.